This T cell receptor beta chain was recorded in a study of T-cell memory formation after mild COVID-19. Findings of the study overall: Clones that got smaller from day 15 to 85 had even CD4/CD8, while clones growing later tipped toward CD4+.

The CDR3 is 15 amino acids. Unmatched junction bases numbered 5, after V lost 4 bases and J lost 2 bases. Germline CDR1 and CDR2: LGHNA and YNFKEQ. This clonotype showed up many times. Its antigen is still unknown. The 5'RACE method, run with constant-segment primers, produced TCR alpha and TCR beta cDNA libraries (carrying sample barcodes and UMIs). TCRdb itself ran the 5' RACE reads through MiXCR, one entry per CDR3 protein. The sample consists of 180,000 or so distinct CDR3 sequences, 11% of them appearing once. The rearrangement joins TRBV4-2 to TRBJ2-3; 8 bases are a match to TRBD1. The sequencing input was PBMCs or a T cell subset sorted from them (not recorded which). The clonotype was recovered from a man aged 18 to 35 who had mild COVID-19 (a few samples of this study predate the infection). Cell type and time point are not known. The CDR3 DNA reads TGTGCCAGCAGCCCCTGGACAGGGACCACAGATACGCAGTATTTT. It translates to CASSPWTGTTDTQYF.